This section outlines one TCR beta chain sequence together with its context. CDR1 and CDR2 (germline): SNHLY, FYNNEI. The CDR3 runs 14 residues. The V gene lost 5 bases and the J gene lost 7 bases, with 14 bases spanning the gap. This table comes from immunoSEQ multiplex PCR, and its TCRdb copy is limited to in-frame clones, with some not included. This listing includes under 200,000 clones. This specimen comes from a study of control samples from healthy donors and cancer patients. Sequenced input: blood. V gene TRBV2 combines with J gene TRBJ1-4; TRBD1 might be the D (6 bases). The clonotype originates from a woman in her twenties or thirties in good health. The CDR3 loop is CASSPGTPTEKLFF. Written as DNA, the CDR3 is TGTGCCAGCAGTCCCGGGACACCCACTGAAAAACTGTTTTTT.